This T cell receptor beta chain is from a study of early T cells in non-severe SARS-CoV-2 infection. Whole-study context: Sequenced material consisted of bulk RNA (from unsorted whole blood), and chains were unpaired. Overall study results and limits: Anti-spike CD8 responses were favored by VDJdb matching, which missed private and CD4 specificities.

Germline V lookup: CDR1 SGHAT, CDR2 FQNNGV. The CDR3 is made up of 13 amino acids. With 3 bases removed from V and 7 bases from J, the gap between germline ends came to 9 bases. Comment on this clonotype: The target antigen is unknown.

Individually, cDNA molecules had unique molecular identifiers attached to them. TCRdb reanalysed the 5' RACE reads using MiXCR and keeps one entry per CDR3 protein. The sample holds roughly 75,000 distinct CDR3 sequences, roughly 12% seen once. The TCR originated in an adult who was a healthcare worker with PCR-confirmed SARS-CoV-2 infection or an uninfected control (not recorded which). The rearrangement joins TRBV11-2 to TRBJ2-2; D remains unclear. What was sequenced was whole blood. CDR3 in DNA: TGTGCCAGCAGCTTCAGTCCCGGCGGGGAGCTGTTTTTT. Its protein product is CASSFSPGGELFF.